This TCR beta chain was documented in a study of cytomegalovirus exposure and HLA in healthy donors. Study findings and constraints: Solely CMV serostatus was available to characterize immune exposure. In an earlier analysis, about 87% or about 30%: the productive usage of most TCR beta V segments. In vitro testing confirmed three CMV-associated chains as specific for CMV antigens.

The table lists this clone with a count of one. Its antigen is currently unknown. Primers included in the PCR were 60 Vbeta and 13 Jbeta primers. Clones were sequenced by immunoSEQ multiplex PCR, and TCRdb holds only the in-frame ones, with some missing. There are 120,000 to 150,000 clones in the sample; about 76% occur only once, and 3% to 3.5% lies in the top ten. CDR1 is SGHDN, CDR2 FVKESK, per germline. V gave up 4 bases and J gave up 1 base, with 7 bases separating them. This CDR3 is 14 amino acids long. Although they were nominally healthy when sampled, donors likely had unrecorded immune exposures.

Sequenced: PBMCs. J is TRBJ2-2 and V is TRBV14; possible D gene TRBD2, 6 bases. The origin of this receptor is a female donor in good health and CMV-seronegative. CDR3: CASSLGLNTGELFF. CDR3 nucleotides: TGTGCCAGCAGCCTGGGACTGAACACCGGGGAGCTGTTTTTT.